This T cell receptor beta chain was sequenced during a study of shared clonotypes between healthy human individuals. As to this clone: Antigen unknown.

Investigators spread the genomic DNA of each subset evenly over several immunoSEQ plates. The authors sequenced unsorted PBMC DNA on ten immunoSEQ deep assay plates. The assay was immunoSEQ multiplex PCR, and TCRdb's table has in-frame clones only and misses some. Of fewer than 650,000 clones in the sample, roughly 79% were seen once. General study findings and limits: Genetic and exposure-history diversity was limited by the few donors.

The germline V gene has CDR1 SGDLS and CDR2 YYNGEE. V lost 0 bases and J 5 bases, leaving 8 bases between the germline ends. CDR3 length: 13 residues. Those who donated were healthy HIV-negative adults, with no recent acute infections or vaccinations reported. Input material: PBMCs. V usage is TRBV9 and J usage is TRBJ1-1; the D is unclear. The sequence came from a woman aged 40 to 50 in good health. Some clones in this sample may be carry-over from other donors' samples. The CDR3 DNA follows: TGTGCCAGCAGCGTAGATAGCGGGACTGAAGCTTTCTTT. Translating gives CASSVDSGTEAFF.